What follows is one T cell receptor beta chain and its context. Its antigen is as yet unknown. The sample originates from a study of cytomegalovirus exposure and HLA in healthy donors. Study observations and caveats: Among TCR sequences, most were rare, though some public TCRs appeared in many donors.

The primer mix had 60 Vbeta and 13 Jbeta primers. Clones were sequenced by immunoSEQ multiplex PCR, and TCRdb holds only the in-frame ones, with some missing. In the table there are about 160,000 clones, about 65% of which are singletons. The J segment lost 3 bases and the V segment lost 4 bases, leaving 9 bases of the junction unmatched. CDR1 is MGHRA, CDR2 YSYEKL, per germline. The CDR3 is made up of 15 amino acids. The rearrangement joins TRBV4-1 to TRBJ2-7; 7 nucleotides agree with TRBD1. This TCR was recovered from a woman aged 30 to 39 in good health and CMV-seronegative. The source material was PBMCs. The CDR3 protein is CASSPYGQAYYEQYF. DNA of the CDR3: TGCGCCAGCAGCCCCTATGGACAGGCATACTACGAGCAGTACTTC.